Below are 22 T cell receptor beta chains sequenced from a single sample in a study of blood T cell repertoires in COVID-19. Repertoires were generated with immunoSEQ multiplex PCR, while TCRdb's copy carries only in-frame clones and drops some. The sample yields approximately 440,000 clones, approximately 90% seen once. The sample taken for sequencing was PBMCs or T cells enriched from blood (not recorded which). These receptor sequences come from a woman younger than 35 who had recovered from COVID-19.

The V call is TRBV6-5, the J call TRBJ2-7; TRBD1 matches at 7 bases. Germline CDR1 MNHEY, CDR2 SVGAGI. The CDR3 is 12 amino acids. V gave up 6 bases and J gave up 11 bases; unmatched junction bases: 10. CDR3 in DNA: TGTGCCAGCAGGGAGACAGGGTATTCGAAGTACTTC. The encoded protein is CASRETGYSKYF.

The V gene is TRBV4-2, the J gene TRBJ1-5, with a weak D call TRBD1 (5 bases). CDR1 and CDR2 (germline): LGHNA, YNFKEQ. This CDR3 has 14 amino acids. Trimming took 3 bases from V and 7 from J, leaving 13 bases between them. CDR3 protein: CASSQGGALQPQHF. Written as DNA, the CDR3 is TGTGCCAGCAGCCAGGGAGGGGCCCTCCAGCCCCAGCATTTT.

The CDR3 sequence is CASKGGRLNYGYTF. The CDR3 DNA reads TGTGCCAGCAAAGGAGGAAGATTGAACTATGGCTACACCTTC. The chain is built from TRBV6-5 and TRBJ1-2; D remains ambiguous. This CDR3 spans 14 amino acids. Germline V gene lookup returns CDR1 MNHEY and CDR2 SVGAGI. Trimming cost V 7 bases and J 2 bases, with 14 bases left between them.

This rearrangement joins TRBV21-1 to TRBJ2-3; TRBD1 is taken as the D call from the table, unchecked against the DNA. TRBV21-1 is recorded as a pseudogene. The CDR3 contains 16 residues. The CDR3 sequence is CASSGKGGACTDTQYF. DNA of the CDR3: TGTGCCAGCAGCGGTAAAGGGGGCGCGTGCACAGATACGCAGTATTTT.

CDR3 in DNA: TGCAGCGTTGGAGACCACTACGAGCAGTACTTC. Translating gives CSVGDHYEQYF. The V gene is TRBV29-1, the J gene TRBJ2-7; D is uncertain. Germline loops: CDR1 SQVTM, CDR2 ANQGSEA. V was trimmed by 4 bases and J by 3 bases, leaving 7 bases between them. This CDR3 is built from 11 residues.

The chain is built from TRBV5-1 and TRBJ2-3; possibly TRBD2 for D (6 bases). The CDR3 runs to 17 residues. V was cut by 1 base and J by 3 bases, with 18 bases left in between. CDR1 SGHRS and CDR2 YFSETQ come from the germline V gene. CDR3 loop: CASSLLGAGKATDTQYF. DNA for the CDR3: TGCGCCAGCAGCTTGTTAGGGGCGGGGAAGGCGACAGATACGCAGTATTTT.

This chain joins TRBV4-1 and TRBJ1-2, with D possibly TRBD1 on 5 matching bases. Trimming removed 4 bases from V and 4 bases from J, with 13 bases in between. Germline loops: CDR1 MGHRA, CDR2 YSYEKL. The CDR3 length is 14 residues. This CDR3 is CASSPYGTSYGYTF. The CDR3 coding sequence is TGCGCCAGCAGCCCATACGGGACTAGCTATGGCTACACCTTC.

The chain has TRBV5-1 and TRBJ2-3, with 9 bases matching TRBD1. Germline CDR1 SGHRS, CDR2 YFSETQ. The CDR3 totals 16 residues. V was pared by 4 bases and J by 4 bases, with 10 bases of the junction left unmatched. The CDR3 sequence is CASSLSPTGGADTQYF. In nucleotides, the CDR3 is TGCGCCAGCAGCCTATCCCCCACAGGGGGCGCAGATACGCAGTATTTT.

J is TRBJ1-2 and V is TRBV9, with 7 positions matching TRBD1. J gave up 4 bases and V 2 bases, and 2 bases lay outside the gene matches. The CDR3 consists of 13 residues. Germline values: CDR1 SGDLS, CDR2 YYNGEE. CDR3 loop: CASSVGQSYGYTF. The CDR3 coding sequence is TGTGCCAGCAGCGTGGGACAGAGCTATGGCTACACCTTC.

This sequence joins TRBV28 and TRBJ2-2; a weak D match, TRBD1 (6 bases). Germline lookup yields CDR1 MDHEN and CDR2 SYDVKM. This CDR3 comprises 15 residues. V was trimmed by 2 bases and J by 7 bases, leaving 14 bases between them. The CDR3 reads CASSLQGKLGGELFF. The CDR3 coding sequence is TGTGCCAGCAGTTTACAGGGGAAGTTGGGCGGGGAGCTGTTTTTT.

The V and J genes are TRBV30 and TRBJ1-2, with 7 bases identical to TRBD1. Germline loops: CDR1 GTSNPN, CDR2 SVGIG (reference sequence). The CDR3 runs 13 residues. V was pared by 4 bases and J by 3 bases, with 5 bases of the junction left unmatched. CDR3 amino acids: CAWTDRNHYGYTF. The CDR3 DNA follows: TGTGCCTGGACGGACAGGAACCACTATGGCTACACCTTC.

DNA for the CDR3: TGTGCCAGCAGCCCTCACATTTCTGGGGCCAACGTCCTGACTTTC. Protein sequence: CASSPHISGANVLTF. The genes are TRBV9 and TRBJ2-6; no firm D call. Germline-derived CDR1 and CDR2 are SGDLS and YYNGEE. Trimming removed 4 bases from V and 1 base from J, with 9 bases in between. The CDR3 spans 15 residues.

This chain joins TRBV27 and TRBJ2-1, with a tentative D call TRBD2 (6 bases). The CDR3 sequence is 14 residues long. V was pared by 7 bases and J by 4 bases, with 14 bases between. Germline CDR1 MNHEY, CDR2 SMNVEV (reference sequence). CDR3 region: CASKGLRGYNEQFF. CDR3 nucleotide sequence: TGTGCCAGCAAAGGGCTGCGGGGATACAATGAGCAGTTCTTC.

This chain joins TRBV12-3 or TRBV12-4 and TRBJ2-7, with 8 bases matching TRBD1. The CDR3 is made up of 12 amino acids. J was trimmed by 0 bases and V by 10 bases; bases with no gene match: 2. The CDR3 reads CATGTGSYEQYF. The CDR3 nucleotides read TGTGCCACAGGGACAGGCTCCTACGAGCAGTACTTC.

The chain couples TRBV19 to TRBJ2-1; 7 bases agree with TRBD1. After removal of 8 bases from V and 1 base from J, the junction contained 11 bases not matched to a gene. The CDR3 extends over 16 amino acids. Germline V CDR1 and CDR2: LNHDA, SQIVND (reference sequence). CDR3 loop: CASSRGRQWSYNEQFF. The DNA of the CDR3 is TGTGCCAGTTCTAGGGGGCGGCAATGGTCCTACAATGAGCAGTTCTTC. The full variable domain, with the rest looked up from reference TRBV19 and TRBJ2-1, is DGGITQSPKYLFRKEGQNVTLSCEQNLNHDAMYWYRQDPGQGLRLIYYSQIVNDFQKGDIAEGYSVSREKKESFPLTVTSAQKNPTAFYLCASSRGRQWSYNEQFFGPGTRLTVL.

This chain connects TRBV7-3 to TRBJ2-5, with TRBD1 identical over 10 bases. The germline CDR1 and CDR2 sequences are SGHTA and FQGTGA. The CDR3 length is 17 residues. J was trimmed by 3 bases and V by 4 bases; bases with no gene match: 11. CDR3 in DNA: TGTGCCAGCAGCTCCTCTGACAGGGGGCAAATGGAAGAGACCCAGTACTTC. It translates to CASSSSDRGQMEETQYF. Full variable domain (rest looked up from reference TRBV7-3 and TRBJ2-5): GAGVSQTPSNKVTEKGKYVELRCDPISGHTALYWYRQSLGQGPEFLIYFQGTGAADDSGLPNDRFFAVRPEGSVSTLKIQRTERGDSAVYLCASSSSDRGQMEETQYFGPGTRLLVL.

CDR3 in DNA: TGTGCCAGCAGACGGACAGGGGGTGCTTCCTATGGCTACACCTTC. It codes for CASRRTGGASYGYTF. J is TRBJ1-2 and V is TRBV27; 10 bases are shared with TRBD1. The CDR3 covers 15 residues. Germline CDR1 reads MNHEY; CDR2 reads SMNVEV (reference sequence). Unmatched junction bases numbered 8, after V lost 6 bases and J lost 4 bases.

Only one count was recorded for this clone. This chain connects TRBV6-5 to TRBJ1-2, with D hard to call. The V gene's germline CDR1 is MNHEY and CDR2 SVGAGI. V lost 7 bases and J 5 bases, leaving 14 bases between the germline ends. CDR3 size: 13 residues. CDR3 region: CASTSVPLYGYTF. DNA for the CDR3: TGTGCCAGCACCTCGGTTCCATTATATGGCTACACCTTC.

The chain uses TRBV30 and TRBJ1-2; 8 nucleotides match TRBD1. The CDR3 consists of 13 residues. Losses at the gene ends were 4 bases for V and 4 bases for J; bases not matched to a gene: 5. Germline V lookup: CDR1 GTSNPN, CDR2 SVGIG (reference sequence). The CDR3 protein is CAWTADRVYGYTF. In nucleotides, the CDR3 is TGTGCCTGGACCGCGGACAGGGTCTATGGCTACACCTTC.

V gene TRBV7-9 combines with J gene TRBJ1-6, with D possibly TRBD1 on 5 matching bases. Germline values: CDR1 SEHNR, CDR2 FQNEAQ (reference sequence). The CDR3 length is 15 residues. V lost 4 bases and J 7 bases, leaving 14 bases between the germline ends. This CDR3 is CASSSGGTLNSPLHF. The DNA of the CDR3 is TGTGCCAGCAGCTCCGGGGGAACGTTAAATTCACCCCTCCACTTT.

CDR3 in amino acids: CASSIPQATDGYTF. For the CDR3, the DNA is TGTGCCAGCAGTATCCCTCAGGCGACCGATGGCTACACCTTC. The gene calls are TRBV28 and TRBJ1-2; D not certain. This CDR3 contains 14 residues. Germline lookup yields CDR1 MDHEN and CDR2 SYDVKM. Deletions cut 5 bases from V and 6 bases from J, with 16 bases between.

The chain's CDR3 is CSVRSPGDYGYTF. The CDR3 DNA reads TGCAGCGTTCGCTCTCCAGGGGATTATGGCTACACCTTC. The chain is built from TRBV29-1 and TRBJ1-2; D possibly corresponds to TRBD1 (6 bases). V was clipped by 5 bases and J by 5 bases, with 15 bases between them. Looked up from germline, CDR1 is SQVTM and CDR2 is ANQGSEA. There are 13 residues in the CDR3.